This T cell receptor beta chain was identified in a study of identical twins. General study findings and limits: Insertion counts were lower in abundant cord blood beta clonotypes, a trend that memory repertoires did not show.

Note on this clonotype: Antigen unknown.

Using its own MiXCR run on the 5' RACE reads, TCRdb lists one record per CDR3 protein. This sample has approximately 500,000 distinct CDR3 sequences; approximately 24% occur once, and the top ten carry about 3%. Germline V lookup: CDR1 DFQATT, CDR2 SNEGSKA (reference sequence). V was clipped by 1 base and J by 0 bases, with 12 bases between them. The CDR3 is made up of 15 amino acids. The same specimen was also included in a second study, on T cells expressing NK-cell markers. That work states: In sorted CD3+CD56+NKG2C+, CD3+CD56+NKG2C- and CD3+CD56-NKG2C+ T cells, TCR beta repertoires were obtained. There were seven HCMV-seropositive donors and one seronegative donor among the eight sequenced. Several experiments added an anti-gamma-delta TCR antibody to sort only alpha-beta TCR T cells.

The sample was CD4+ T cells sorted from blood. The chain has TRBV20-1 and TRBJ1-2; tentatively, D is TRBD1 (5 bases). This receptor was taken from a young woman in good health. CDR3 sequence: CSARGARAANYGYTF. Written as DNA, the CDR3 is TGCAGTGCTAGAGGGGCCAGGGCCGCTAACTATGGCTACACCTTC.